This is a list of T cell receptor beta chains from one sample in a study of cytomegalovirus exposure and HLA in healthy donors. This table comes from immunoSEQ multiplex PCR, and its TCRdb copy is limited to in-frame clones, with some not included. The table lists approximately 110,000 clones, 77% of them singletons. The sequenced sample consisted of PBMCs. Source of these receptors: a human donor in good health. CDR3s include the opening cysteine and the closing phenylalanine or tryptophan. Fields, in order: CDR3 protein, CDR3 DNA, V gene, J gene, D gene, clone size. A D gene is named only where the DNA matches it firmly. Clone size is not always given. Where it is, it says once, few, many or a class for expanded clones.

CASSLSQGVGFAEAFF	TGTGCCAGCAGCTTATCACAGGGAGTGGGGTTCGCTGAAGCTTTCTTT	TRBV7-8	TRBJ1-1	NA	NA
CASSALPGQGGETQYF	TGTGCCAGCAGCGCCCTCCCGGGACAGGGCGGGGAGACCCAGTACTTC	TRBV9	TRBJ2-5	TRBD1	NA
CASTKGAGGSYEQYF	TGTGCCAGCACCAAGGGGGCAGGGGGAAGTTACGAGCAGTACTTC	TRBV9	TRBJ2-7	TRBD1	NA
CASSSTSGRGKQYF	TGTGCCAGCAGCTCGACTAGCGGGAGGGGGAAGCAGTACTTC	TRBV5-6	TRBJ2-7	TRBD2	NA
CASSMGQGGTEAFF	TGTGCCAGCAGTATGGGACAGGGAGGCACTGAAGCTTTCTTT	TRBV27	TRBJ1-1	TRBD1	NA
CASSPRVSYNEQFF	TGTGCCAGCAGCCCCAGGGTCTCCTACAATGAGCAGTTCTTC	TRBV7-2	TRBJ2-1	NA	NA
CAIFGDSYGYTF	TGTGCCATTTTCGGAGATTCCTATGGCTACACCTTC	TRBV21-1	TRBJ1-2	NA	NA
CSSSLAFQDSYNEQFF	TGTTCCAGCAGCTTAGCTTTCCAGGACTCATACAATGAGCAGTTCTTC	TRBV7-9	TRBJ2-1	NA	NA
CASTVAGLREQYF	TGTGCCAGCACTGTGGCAGGGCTTAGAGAGCAGTACTTC	TRBV6-5	TRBJ2-7	NA	NA
CASSPRDKNQPQHF	TGTGCCAGTAGTCCCCGGGATAAGAATCAGCCCCAGCATTTT	TRBV19	TRBJ1-5	NA	once
CASSGGGGNSYEQYF	TGTGCCAGCAGCGGAGGGGGAGGGAACTCCTACGAGCAGTACTTC	TRBV7-8	TRBJ2-7	NA	NA
CASSQGLAGGSPRDHEQYF	TGTGCCAGCAGCCAAGGACTAGCGGGAGGTTCCCCCCGCGACCACGAGCAGTACTTC	TRBV7-8	TRBJ2-7	TRBD2	NA
CASSPPAPGAVDQPQHF	TGTGCCAGCTCACCACCGGCCCCAGGGGCGGTGGATCAGCCCCAGCATTTT	TRBV18	TRBJ1-5	NA	few
CASSQVFGGSTDTQYF	TGCGCCAGCAGCCAAGTTTTTGGGGGGAGCACAGATACGCAGTATTTT	TRBV4-1	TRBJ2-3	NA	NA
CSVRTGDGNTIYF	TGCAGCGTGCGAACAGGGGACGGAAACACCATATATTTT	TRBV29-1	TRBJ1-3	TRBD1	few
CASSKRDSGANVLTF	TGTGCCAGCAGCAAGAGGGACTCTGGGGCCAACGTCCTGACTTTC	TRBV21-1	TRBJ2-6	NA	once
CASSLEDMEYF	TGTGCCAGCAGCTTGGAGGACATGGAATACTTC	TRBV5-4	TRBJ2-7	NA	NA
CASSLGVGQGKRGEAFF	TGTGCCAGCAGCTTGGGGGTGGGACAGGGGAAAAGGGGTGAAGCTTTCTTT	TRBV5-8	TRBJ1-1	TRBD1	NA
CASSRSGQGALEQYF	TGTGCCAGCAGCCGATCGGGACAGGGGGCTTTGGAGCAGTACTTC	TRBV13	TRBJ2-7	TRBD1	NA
CASSPPGGNSTLEGEDEQYF	TGCGCCAGCAGCCCCCCGGGAGGGAACTCAACTTTGGAGGGCGAGGACGAGCAGTACTTC	TRBV5-1	TRBJ2-7	TRBD2	NA
CASFDIPYEQYF	TGCGCCAGCTTCGACATCCCCTACGAGCAGTACTTC	TRBV5-1	TRBJ2-7	NA	NA
CASRREKNYGYTF	TGTGCCAGCAGACGCGAAAAAAACTATGGCTACACCTTC	TRBV6-5	TRBJ1-2	NA	NA
CAWRLASGRTDTQYF	TGTGCCTGGAGGCTGGCTAGCGGGAGGACAGATACGCAGTATTTT	TRBV30	TRBJ2-3	TRBD2	NA
CASILLAGAYNEQFF	TGCGCCAGCATCCTTTTGGCGGGAGCCTACAATGAGCAGTTCTTC	TRBV5-1	TRBJ2-1	TRBD2	once
CASKVARGGNQPQHF	TGTGCCAGCAAGGTGGCCCGCGGCGGCAATCAGCCCCAGCATTTT	TRBV6-1	TRBJ1-5	NA	NA
CASSATSGSTDTQYF	TGTGCCAGCAGCGCGACTAGCGGTAGCACAGATACGCAGTATTTT	TRBV6-6	TRBJ2-3	TRBD2	NA
CASSVAGQGLTEAFF	TGTGCCAGCAGCGTAGCGGGGCAGGGGTTAACTGAAGCTTTCTTT	TRBV9	TRBJ1-1	NA	NA
CASSPQQGVSYNEQFF	TGTGCCAGCTCACCGCAACAGGGGGTCTCCTACAATGAGCAGTTCTTC	TRBV18	TRBJ2-1	TRBD1	NA
CASSSSGSTDTQYF	TGTGCCAGCAGTTCTAGCGGCAGCACAGATACGCAGTATTTT	TRBV27	TRBJ2-3	TRBD2	once
CASSVGGQDTQYF	TGTGCCAGCAGCGTAGGGGGACAAGATACGCAGTATTTT	TRBV9	TRBJ2-3	NA	NA
CASSPPRQGPNTEAFF	TGTGCCAGCTCACCCCCCCGACAGGGCCCGAACACTGAAGCTTTCTTT	TRBV18	TRBJ1-1	TRBD1	NA
CASSIFRGQGAANTGELFF	TGTGCCAGTAGTATCTTCCGGGGACAGGGGGCCGCGAACACCGGGGAGCTGTTTTTT	TRBV19	TRBJ2-2	TRBD1	NA
CASSMNGLTVNTEAFF	TGTGCCAGTAGTATGAATGGATTGACAGTGAACACTGAAGCTTTCTTT	TRBV19	TRBJ1-1	NA	NA
CASSFLTGTFGETQYF	TGCGCCAGCAGCTTTCTGACAGGGACCTTCGGCGAGACCCAGTACTTC	TRBV5-1	TRBJ2-5	TRBD1	once
CASSHGRGTEAFF	TGCGCCAGCAGTCACGGCAGGGGCACTGAAGCTTTCTTT	TRBV5-1	TRBJ1-1	NA	NA
CASSSIRDSSYNEQFF	TGTGCCAGCAGTAGTATCCGGGACTCCTCCTACAATGAGCAGTTCTTC	TRBV11-2	TRBJ2-1	NA	once
CASSYLTGARDEQFF	TGTGCCAGCAGTTACTTAACAGGGGCCAGGGATGAGCAGTTCTTC	TRBV6-6	TRBJ2-1	TRBD1	NA
CASSLDGGRAYNEQFF	TGCGCCAGCAGCTTGGATGGCGGGAGGGCGTACAATGAGCAGTTCTTC	TRBV5-1	TRBJ2-1	TRBD2	NA
CASSKTTPNTEAFF	TGTGCCAGCAGCAAGACTACCCCGAACACTGAAGCTTTCTTT	TRBV6-5	TRBJ1-1	NA	NA
CASSYQSGNTDTQYF	TGTGCCAGCAGTTACCAAAGCGGAAACACAGATACGCAGTATTTT	TRBV6-6	TRBJ2-3	NA	once
CASSSTSAGVNQPQHF	TGTGCCAGCAGCTCCACATCAGCGGGGGTCAATCAGCCCCAGCATTTT	TRBV7-8	TRBJ1-5	NA	NA
CATSSHTGAHEQYF	TGTGCCACCAGCAGCCATACAGGGGCCCACGAGCAGTACTTC	TRBV15	TRBJ2-7	TRBD1	NA
CASKWGGSSTMNTEAFF	TGTGCCAGCAAGTGGGGGGGTAGTAGTACGATGAACACTGAAGCTTTCTTT	TRBV5-6	TRBJ1-1	NA	NA
CASSLSRDYGYTF	TGTGCCAGCTCCCTATCTCGGGACTATGGCTACACCTTC	TRBV18	TRBJ1-2	NA	NA
CASSYGGANEKLFF	TGTGCCAGCAGTTACGGGGGGGCTAATGAAAAACTGTTTTTT	TRBV6-6	TRBJ1-4	NA	NA
CAWSPRGYEQYF	TGTGCCTGGAGTCCTAGGGGCTACGAGCAGTACTTC	TRBV30	TRBJ2-7	NA	few
CASSNQQGYEQYF	TGTGCCAGCAGCAACCAACAGGGCTACGAGCAGTACTTC	TRBV7-9	TRBJ2-7	NA	few
CATGTGGTEAFF	TGTGCCACCGGGACAGGGGGCACTGAAGCTTTCTTT	TRBV6-5	TRBJ1-1	TRBD1	NA
CASSPTGGLVEKLFF	TGTGCCAGCAGCCCGACAGGGGGCTTGGTTGAAAAACTGTTTTTT	TRBV6-6	TRBJ1-4	TRBD1	NA
CASSRSLGARNTEAFF	TGTGCCAGCAGTAGGTCATTGGGGGCCCGGAACACTGAAGCTTTCTTT	TRBV28	TRBJ1-1	NA	NA